Presented here are 29 T cell receptor beta chains from one specimen sequenced in a study of cytomegalovirus exposure and HLA in healthy donors. The PCR made use of 60 Vbeta and 13 Jbeta primers. The protocol was immunoSEQ multiplex PCR, while the TCRdb copy is restricted to in-frame clones and leaves out a portion. The sample consists of about 150,000 clones, about four fifths of them appearing once. The sequenced sample was PBMCs. The receptor set was obtained from a young man in good health and CMV-seropositive.

V usage is TRBV5-1 and J usage is TRBJ2-2, with D unresolved. The germline V and J ends were trimmed by 4 bases and 0 bases, with 13 bases remaining between them. The CDR3 loop spans 16 amino acids. CDR1 SGHRS and CDR2 YFSETQ come from the germline V gene. CDR3 sequence: CASSPNDNPNTGELFF. In DNA, the CDR3 is TGCGCCAGCAGCCCCAATGACAATCCGAACACCGGGGAGCTGTTTTTT.

The chain is built from TRBV4-1 and TRBJ2-3; D may be TRBD2 (5 bases). The CDR3 has 18 amino acids. The germline V gene has CDR1 MGHRA and CDR2 YSYEKL. V lost 4 bases and J 7 bases, leaving 27 bases between the germline ends. This chain's CDR3 is CASSRSQLEALRSHTQYF. In DNA, the CDR3 is TGCGCCAGCAGCCGATCGCAACTAGAGGCCTTAAGGTCCCATACGCAGTATTTT.

The CDR3 DNA reads TGTGCCAGCAGTCCCGGACAGAATGAAAAACTGTTTTTT. It encodes CASSPGQNEKLFF. The chain combines TRBV27 with TRBJ1-4; perhaps TRBD1 as D (6 bases). CDR1 is MNHEY, CDR2 SMNVEV, per germline (reference sequence). The CDR3 consists of 13 residues. V was pared by 5 bases and J by 5 bases, with 9 bases between.

This chain connects TRBV15 to TRBJ2-2; D possibly corresponds to TRBD1 (5 bases). Looked up from germline, CDR1 is LNHNV and CDR2 is YYDKDF (reference sequence). This CDR3 is built from 16 residues. V was cut by 0 bases and J by 0 bases, with 8 bases left in between. The CDR3 spells CATSRDQGTNTGELFF. As DNA, the CDR3 is TGTGCCACCAGCAGAGACCAGGGAACGAACACCGGGGAGCTGTTTTTT.

The rearrangement links TRBV30 to TRBJ1-5; D is unresolved. Deletions cut 0 bases from V and 3 bases from J, with 9 bases between. This CDR3 spans 14 amino acids. The germline V gene encodes CDR1 GTSNPN and CDR2 SVGIG (reference sequence). The CDR3 DNA reads TGTGCCTGGAGTGTAGGCAGGAACAATCAGCCCCAGCATTTT. As protein: CAWSVGRNNQPQHF.

The J gene is TRBJ2-7, the V gene TRBV6-1; D perhaps matches TRBD1 (6 bases). CDR3 length equals 13 residues. Trimming took off 6 bases at V and 1 base at J, with 10 bases between the two ends. CDR1 is MNHNS, CDR2 SASEGT, per germline. CDR3 nucleotide sequence: TGTGCCAGCAGCCACAGGGAGTCCTACGAGCAGTACTTC. Translating gives CASSHRESYEQYF.

The CDR3: CASSAMGQGGYEQYF. CDR3 nucleotides: TGTGCCAGCAGTGCCATGGGACAGGGTGGGTACGAGCAGTACTTC. The rearrangement uses TRBV28 and TRBJ2-7, with TRBD1 identical over 9 bases. J lost 4 bases, V lost 5 bases, and 9 bases had no gene match. Per germline, CDR1 MDHEN and CDR2 SYDVKM. There are 15 residues in the CDR3.

The chain couples TRBV23-1 to TRBJ1-2; no reliable D call. TRBV23-1 is identified as an open reading frame with a role that is uncertain. The CDR3 sequence is 12 residues long. Trimming removed 2 bases at V and 10 bases at J, with 11 bases between. The CDR3 reads CASSQEGYDYTF. The CDR3 DNA is TGCGCCAGCAGTCAAGAGGGATACGACTACACCTTC.

Concerning this clone itself: The same CDR3 is also encoded by other DNA sequences in this sample. The chain carries TRBV6-5 and TRBJ1-5; possible D gene TRBD1, 6 bases. Germline V lookup: CDR1 MNHEY, CDR2 SVGAGI. Trimming took off 6 bases at V and 0 bases at J, with 6 bases between the two ends. CDR3 length: 13 amino acids. The CDR3 DNA follows: TGTGCCAGCAGACAGGGTAGCAATCAGCCCCAGCATTTT. Translated: CASRQGSNQPQHF.

This sequence joins TRBV9 and TRBJ2-3; a possible D gene is TRBD2 (6 bases). Per the germline V gene, CDR1 is SGDLS and CDR2 is YYNGEE. The ends were cut back, 4 bases at V and 0 bases at J, with 12 bases in the middle. The CDR3 totals 15 residues. The CDR3 loop reads CASSTLGGSTDTQYF. In nucleotides, the CDR3 is TGTGCCAGCAGCACCCTTGGGGGGAGCACAGATACGCAGTATTTT.

The table lists this clone with a few counts. This sequence joins TRBV6-4 and TRBJ1-5, with 7 bases aligning to TRBD1. J lost 5 bases, V lost 6 bases, and 10 bases had no gene match. The germline V gene encodes CDR1 MRHNA and CDR2 SNTAGT. CDR3 length equals 15 residues. This CDR3 is CASRGLGQRDQPQHF. The CDR3 nucleotides read TGTGCCAGCAGGGGGTTGGGACAGCGAGATCAGCCCCAGCATTTT.

Only a few counts were recorded for this clone. The V and J genes are TRBV21-1 and TRBJ1-1; the table's D gene call, TRBD1, was not cross checked with the DNA. TRBV21-1 is assigned pseudogene status. The CDR3 sequence is 16 residues long. The CDR3 sequence: CASSMGQGKRNTEAFF. The CDR3 coding sequence is TGTGCCAGCAGCATGGGTCAGGGAAAGAGGAACACTGAAGCTTTCTTT.

The chain has TRBV5-6 and TRBJ2-5, with a weak D call TRBD2 (7 bases). The DNA end lines up better with TRBJ2-7; the J call may be wrong. The CDR3 totals 15 residues. Looked up from germline, CDR1 is SGHDT and CDR2 is YYEEEE. CDR3 DNA sequence: TGTGCCAGCAGCTTGGGAGGGGGGGCCGCCTACGAGCAGTACTTC. Amino acids: CASSLGGGAAYEQYF.

The chain links TRBV6-1 to TRBJ2-5; D not resolved. Germline loops: CDR1 MNHNS, CDR2 SASEGT. The CDR3 runs to 15 residues. Between the trimmed V and J ends, which lost 2 bases and 1 base, there was a span of 11 bases. The CDR3 loop reads CASSEMRSFQETQYF. The CDR3 DNA is TGTGCCAGCAGTGAAATGAGATCCTTCCAAGAGACCCAGTACTTC.

This clone was seen more than once but under ten times. The V call is TRBV6-1, the J call TRBJ1-4; no definite D call. Trimming pared 3 bases from V and 1 base from J, leaving 12 bases between. In germline, CDR1 is MNHNS, CDR2 SASEGT. This CDR3 spans 16 amino acids. In DNA form, the CDR3 reads TGTGCCAGCAGTGAGTGGGAGTCGGAAACTAATGAAAAACTGTTTTTT. Encoded protein: CASSEWESETNEKLFF.

V gene TRBV6-5 combines with J gene TRBJ1-5; D is unclear. Trimming left V 6 bases short and J 4 bases short, with 16 bases between. CDR1 and CDR2 (germline): MNHEY, SVGAGI. This CDR3 region has 15 residues. CDR3 protein: CASSQDPRGNQPQHF. The CDR3 DNA sequence: TGTGCCAGCAGCCAGGACCCCCGCGGGAATCAGCCCCAGCATTTT.

The chain uses TRBV7-3 and TRBJ2-3, with D maybe TRBD2 (6 bases). Germline V gives CDR1 SGHTA, CDR2 FQGTGA. The CDR3 has 17 residues. Trimming cost V 4 bases and J 1 base, with 18 bases left between them. In nucleotides, the CDR3 is TGTGCCAGCAGCTCCCCGGACTACCCCTCCCGCACAGATACGCAGTATTTT. Amino acids: CASSSPDYPSRTDTQYF.

This chain joins TRBV9 and TRBJ2-5, with D possibly TRBD2 on 6 matching bases. V was cut by 0 bases and J by 5 bases, with 11 bases left in between. CDR3 length: 14 residues. Looked up from germline, CDR1 is SGDLS and CDR2 is YYNGEE. CDR3 in amino acids: CASSVGGRTETQYF. CDR3 bases: TGTGCCAGCAGCGTAGGGGGGAGGACGGAGACCCAGTACTTC.

The chain carries TRBV10-3 and TRBJ1-3; D gene ambiguous. There are 16 residues in the CDR3. CDR1 is ENHRY and CDR2 is SYGVKD in the germline V gene. Deletions cut 3 bases from V and 0 bases from J, with 12 bases between. The CDR3 here is CAISEVSRGSGNTIYF. The CDR3 bases are TGTGCCATCAGTGAAGTCAGCCGCGGCTCTGGAAACACCATATATTTT.

This chain uses TRBV7-2 with TRBJ2-1, with 7 bases fitting TRBD1. J gave up 6 bases and V 0 bases, and 11 bases lay outside the gene matches. From germline, CDR1 is SGHTA and CDR2 FQGNSA. The CDR3 length is 17 residues. CDR3 region: CASSLANTGTASNEQFF. CDR3 in DNA: TGTGCCAGCAGCTTAGCGAACACCGGGACAGCCTCCAATGAGCAGTTCTTC. Complete variable domain (other parts from reference TRBV7-2 and TRBJ2-1): GAGVSQSPSNKVTEKGKDVELRCDPISGHTALYWYRQSLGQGLEFLIYFQGNSAPDKSGLPSDRFSAERTGGSVSTLTIQRTQQEDSAVYLCASSLANTGTASNEQFFGPGTRLTVL.

This clone was seen more than once but under ten times. This chain connects TRBV5-1 to TRBJ1-6, with a tentative D call TRBD1 (6 bases). Per germline, CDR1 SGHRS and CDR2 YFSETQ. This CDR3 contains 16 residues. The V and J ends lost 4 bases and 4 bases respectively, with 15 bases between them. CDR3 nucleotides: TGCGCCAGCAGCGAGCAACAGGGAGGGTATAATTCACCCCTCCACTTT. It yields the protein CASSEQQGGYNSPLHF.

The chain links TRBV4-3 to TRBJ2-1; 8 bases are shared with TRBD1. This CDR3 is 17 amino acids long. Trimming cost V 1 base and J 8 bases; bases outside gene matches: 13. The germline CDR1 and CDR2 sequences are LGHNA and YSLEER. CDR3 region: CASSQGERGQGWDEQFF. Here the CDR3 DNA reads TGCGCCAGCAGCCAAGGGGAGCGAGGACAGGGATGGGATGAGCAGTTCTTC.

The V call is TRBV28, the J call TRBJ1-5; 9 nucleotides agree with TRBD1. Trimming removed 3 bases from V and 2 bases from J; junction bases left unmatched: 5. The germline gives CDR1 MDHEN, CDR2 SYDVKM. The CDR3 runs 16 residues. The CDR3 DNA is TGTGCCAGCAGTTTTGTGTGGACAGGGGGCAATCAGCCCCAGCATTTT. Residues: CASSFVWTGGNQPQHF.

The chain links TRBV6-1 to TRBJ2-3; 14 positions agree with TRBD2. Trimming at V came to 3 bases and at J to 2 bases, leaving 1 base not matched to a gene. The CDR3 runs to 16 residues. The germline gives CDR1 MNHNS, CDR2 SASEGT. The CDR3 is CASSETSGGATDTQYF. The CDR3 DNA follows: TGTGCCAGCAGTGAGACTAGCGGGGGGGCCACAGATACGCAGTATTTT.

This clone was counted a single time. The gene calls are TRBV7-2 and TRBJ2-3; tentatively, D is TRBD2 (5 bases). V lost 5 bases to trimming and J lost 1 base, with 13 bases between them. The CDR3 runs to 15 residues. Germline V gene sequence: CDR1 SGHTA, CDR2 FQGNSA. CDR3 DNA sequence: TGTGCCAGCAGCCTAAACGCCGGGGGCACAGATACGCAGTATTTT. This sequence encodes CASSLNAGGTDTQYF. The whole variable domain, filled in from reference TRBV7-2 and TRBJ2-3, reads GAGVSQSPSNKVTEKGKDVELRCDPISGHTALYWYRQSLGQGLEFLIYFQGNSAPDKSGLPSDRFSAERTGGSVSTLTIQRTQQEDSAVYLCASSLNAGGTDTQYFGPGTRLTVL.

V and J are TRBV29-1 and TRBJ1-6; TRBD1 aligns across 7 bases. There are 13 residues in the CDR3. J lost 9 bases, V lost 6 bases, and 8 bases had no gene match. Germline V gene data show CDR1 as SQVTM and CDR2 as ANQGSEA. The CDR3 loop is CSVRQGVGSPLHF. In nucleotides, the CDR3 is TGCAGCGTCCGGCAGGGGGTCGGTTCACCCCTCCACTTT. Supplemented by reference TRBV29-1 and TRBJ1-6, the full variable domain reads SAVISQKPSRDICQRGTSLTIQCQVDSQVTMMFWYRQQPGQSLTLIATANQGSEATYESGFVIDKFPISRPNLTFSTLTVSNMSPEDSSIYLCSVRQGVGSPLHFGNGTRLTVT.

This chain links TRBV29-1 with TRBJ2-2; D is possibly TRBD1 (6 bases). CDR3 length: 12 residues. The V end was cut by 8 bases, the J end by 6 bases, with 13 bases between. Germline V gives CDR1 SQVTM, CDR2 ANQGSEA. The CDR3 coding sequence is TGCAGCAAGACAGGCGACTCCGGGGAGCTGTTTTTT. Residues: CSKTGDSGELFF.

In its sample, this clone was seen once. CDR3 in amino acids: CASSVRLAGLFF. CDR3 nucleotide sequence: TGTGCCAGCAGTGTCCGACTAGCGGGATTGTTCTTC. The V call is TRBV2, the J call TRBJ2-1, with 11 bases aligning to TRBD2. The CDR3 totals 12 residues. CDR1 is SNHLY and CDR2 is FYNNEI in the germline V gene. Trimming removed 4 bases from V and 15 bases from J; junction bases left unmatched: 5. Full variable domain (outside the CDR3, taken from reference TRBV2 and TRBJ2-1): EPEVTQTPSHQVTQMGQEVILRCVPISNHLYFYWYRQILGQKVEFLVSFYNNEISEKSEIFDDQFSVERPDGSNFTLKIRSTKLEDSAMYFCASSVRLAGLFFGPGTRLTVL.

This chain uses TRBV28 with TRBJ2-5; 12 positions agree with TRBD2. The DNA end lines up better with TRBJ2-7; the J call may be wrong. Germline CDR1 and CDR2: MDHEN and SYDVKM. The CDR3 consists of 13 residues. This CDR3 reads CASRTSGIYEQYF. As DNA, the CDR3 is TGTGCCAGCCGGACTAGCGGGATCTACGAGCAGTACTTC.